A selection of T cell receptor beta chains follows, all from one sample in a study of OX40 agonist ivuxolimab in advanced cancers. Clones were sequenced by immunoSEQ multiplex PCR, and TCRdb holds only the in-frame ones, with some missing. The table has 75,000 to 90,000 clones, approximately 84% seen once. The sequenced sample was CD4+ or CD8+ T cells sorted from blood, obtained in a trial of the OX40 agonist ivuxolimab. These receptors were collected from an adult with an advanced solid tumor such as melanoma, head and neck, liver or kidney cancer. Both conserved end residues are part of each CDR3. The order of the fields is V gene, D gene, J gene, clone size, CDR3 protein, CDR3 DNA. The D gene is left open where the match is weak. Not every row has a clone size; where given, it reads once, few, many or a size class.

TRBV29-1	NA	TRBJ2-5	NA	CSVIRVEETQYF	TGCAGCGTTATCCGCGTGGAAGAGACCCAGTACTTC
TRBV11-2	TRBD1	TRBJ2-6	once	CASSLVAGTGFSGANVLTF	TGTGCCAGCAGCTTAGTGGCCGGGACAGGTTTCTCTGGGGCCAACGTCCTGACTTTC
TRBV6-6	NA	TRBJ2-1	once	CASSYLDSYNEQFF	TGTGCCAGCAGTTACCTGGACAGCTACAATGAGCAGTTCTTC
TRBV19	TRBD1	TRBJ1-1	NA	CSTGLNTEAFF	TGTTCGACAGGGTTGAACACTGAAGCTTTCTTT
TRBV2	TRBD1	TRBJ1-5	NA	CASSEAAPGQLNQPQHF	TGTGCCAGCAGTGAAGCGGCACCGGGACAGCTTAATCAGCCCCAGCATTTT
TRBV11-2	NA	TRBJ2-7	NA	CASSLGAGTSYEQYF	TGTGCCAGCAGCTTAGGTGCGGGGACATCCTACGAGCAGTACTTC
TRBV4-1	NA	TRBJ2-7	NA	CASSQGLLESSYEQYF	TGCGCCAGCAGCCAAGGTCTCCTAGAGAGCTCCTACGAGCAGTACTTC
TRBV30	NA	TRBJ2-1	NA	CAWSVFDRNNEQFF	TGTGCCTGGAGTGTATTCGACCGTAACAATGAGCAGTTCTTC
TRBV7-9	NA	TRBJ1-4	NA	CASSTGEKLFF	TGTGCCAGCAGCACTGGGGAAAAACTGTTTTTT
TRBV10-2	TRBD1	TRBJ2-6	NA	CASRRQGPSSGANVLTF	TGCGCCAGCAGGCGACAGGGTCCGAGCTCTGGGGCCAACGTCCTGACTTTC
TRBV6-5	NA	TRBJ1-5	NA	CASSYSYRQPQHF	TGTGCCAGCAGTTACTCGTATCGTCAGCCCCAGCATTTT
TRBV11-2	NA	TRBJ2-5	NA	CASSLDRETQYF	TGTGCCAGCAGCTTAGACAGGGAGACCCAGTACTTC